The present entry profiles one T cell receptor (beta chain) with its context. As yet, its antigen is unknown. A multiplex PCR was run with 60 Vbeta primers and 13 Jbeta primers. Sequencing used immunoSEQ multiplex PCR; TCRdb keeps in-frame clones, though not all of them. The sample carries 150,000 to 200,000 clones, about 80% recorded once. The sample comes from a study of cytomegalovirus exposure and HLA in healthy donors. Study results and limitations: What TCR beta sequences reportedly achieved was accurate prediction of HLA-A and HLA-B alleles in most subjects. Rarity marked most TCR sequences, yet some public TCRs occurred in many donors.

Material: PBMCs. The TCR originated in a woman aged 45-60 years in good health and CMV-seropositive.

CDR3 nucleotides: TGTGCCAGCAGCGTAACGGGGGACGAGGTTGAGACCCAGTACTTC. Translated, it gives CASSVTGDEVETQYF. This chain links TRBV9 with TRBJ2-5; D perhaps matches TRBD2 (6 bases). Germline values: CDR1 SGDLS, CDR2 YYNGEE. The CDR3 is 15 residues long. V lost 1 base and J 5 bases, leaving 15 bases between the germline ends.